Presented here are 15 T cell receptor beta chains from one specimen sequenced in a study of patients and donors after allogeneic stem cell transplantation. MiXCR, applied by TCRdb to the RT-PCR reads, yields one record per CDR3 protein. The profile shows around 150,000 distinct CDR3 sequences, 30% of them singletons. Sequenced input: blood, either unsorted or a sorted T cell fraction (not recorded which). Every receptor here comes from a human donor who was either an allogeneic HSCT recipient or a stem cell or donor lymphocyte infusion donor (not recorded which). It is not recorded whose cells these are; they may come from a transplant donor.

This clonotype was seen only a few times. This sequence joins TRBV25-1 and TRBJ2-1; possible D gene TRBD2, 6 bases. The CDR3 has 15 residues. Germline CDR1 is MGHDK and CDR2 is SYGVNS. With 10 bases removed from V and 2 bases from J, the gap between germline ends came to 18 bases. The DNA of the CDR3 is TGTGCCACCTCGCGGGGTAGCGGAACCTACAATGAGCAGTTCTTC. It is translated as CATSRGSGTYNEQFF.

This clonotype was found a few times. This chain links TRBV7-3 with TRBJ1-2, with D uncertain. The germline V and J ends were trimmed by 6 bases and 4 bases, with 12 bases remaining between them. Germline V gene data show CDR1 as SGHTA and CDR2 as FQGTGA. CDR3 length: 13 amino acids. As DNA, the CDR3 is TGTGCCAGCAGTCACGGATCCGTCTATGGCTACACCTTC. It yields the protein CASSHGSVYGYTF. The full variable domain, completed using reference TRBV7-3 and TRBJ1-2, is GAGVSQTPSNKVTEKGKYVELRCDPISGHTALYWYRQSLGQGPEFLIYFQGTGAADDSGLPNDRFFAVRPEGSVSTLKIQRTERGDSAVYLCASSHGSVYGYTFGSGTRLTVV.

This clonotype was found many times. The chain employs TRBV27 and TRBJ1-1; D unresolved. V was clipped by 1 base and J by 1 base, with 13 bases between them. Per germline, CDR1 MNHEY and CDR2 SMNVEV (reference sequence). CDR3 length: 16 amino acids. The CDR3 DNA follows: TGTGCCAGCAGTTTATGGGCACCCTCGGCGAACACTGAAGCTTTCTTT. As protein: CASSLWAPSANTEAFF.

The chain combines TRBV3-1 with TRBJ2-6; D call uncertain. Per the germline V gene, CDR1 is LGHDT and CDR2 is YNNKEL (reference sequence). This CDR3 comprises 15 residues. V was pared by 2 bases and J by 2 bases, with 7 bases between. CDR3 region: CASSQTRTGANVLTF. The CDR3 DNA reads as TGTGCCAGCAGCCAAACAAGAACTGGGGCCAACGTCCTGACTTTC.

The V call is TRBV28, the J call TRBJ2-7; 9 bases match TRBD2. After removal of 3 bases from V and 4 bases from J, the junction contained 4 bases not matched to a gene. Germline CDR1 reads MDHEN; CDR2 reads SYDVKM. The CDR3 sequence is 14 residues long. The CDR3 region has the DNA TGTGCCAGCAGTTTGCGGGAGGGGAGTTACGAGCAGTACTTC. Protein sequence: CASSLREGSYEQYF.

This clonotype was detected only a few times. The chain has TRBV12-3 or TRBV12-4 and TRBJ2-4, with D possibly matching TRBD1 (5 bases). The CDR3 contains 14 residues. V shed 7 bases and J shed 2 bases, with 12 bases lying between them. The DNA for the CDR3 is TGTGCCAGCAACCCCAGGGATTCCAAAAACATTCAGTACTTC. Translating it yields CASNPRDSKNIQYF.

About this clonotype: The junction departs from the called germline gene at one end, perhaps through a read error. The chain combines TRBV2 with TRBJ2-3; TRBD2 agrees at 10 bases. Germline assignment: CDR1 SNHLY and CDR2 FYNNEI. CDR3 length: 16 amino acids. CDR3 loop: CASREGLAASTDTQYF. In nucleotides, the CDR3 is TGTGCCAGCAGGGAAGGACTAGCGGCCTCCACAGATACGCAGTATTTT.

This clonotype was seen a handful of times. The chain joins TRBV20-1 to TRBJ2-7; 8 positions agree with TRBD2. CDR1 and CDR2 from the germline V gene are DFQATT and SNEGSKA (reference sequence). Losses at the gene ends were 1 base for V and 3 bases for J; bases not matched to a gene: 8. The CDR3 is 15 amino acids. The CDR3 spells CSARGLARPLYEQYF. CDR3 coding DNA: TGCAGTGCTAGAGGACTAGCGAGACCACTCTACGAGCAGTACTTC.

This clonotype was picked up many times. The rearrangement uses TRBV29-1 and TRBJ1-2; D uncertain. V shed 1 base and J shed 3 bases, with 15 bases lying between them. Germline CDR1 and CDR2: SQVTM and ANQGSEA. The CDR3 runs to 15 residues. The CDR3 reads CSVEGWQHNYYGYTF. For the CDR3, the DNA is TGCAGCGTTGAAGGCTGGCAACATAATTACTATGGCTACACCTTC. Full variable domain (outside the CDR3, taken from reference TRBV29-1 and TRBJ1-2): SAVISQKPSRDICQRGTSLTIQCQVDSQVTMMFWYRQQPGQSLTLIATANQGSEATYESGFVIDKFPISRPNLTFSTLTVSNMSPEDSSIYLCSVEGWQHNYYGYTFGSGTRLTVV.

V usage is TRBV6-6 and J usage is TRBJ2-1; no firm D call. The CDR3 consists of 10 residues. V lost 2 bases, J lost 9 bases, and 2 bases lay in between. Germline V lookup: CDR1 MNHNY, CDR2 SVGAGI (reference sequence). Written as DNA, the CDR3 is TGTGCCAGCAGTTACCCTGAGCAGTTCTTC. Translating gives CASSYPEQFF.

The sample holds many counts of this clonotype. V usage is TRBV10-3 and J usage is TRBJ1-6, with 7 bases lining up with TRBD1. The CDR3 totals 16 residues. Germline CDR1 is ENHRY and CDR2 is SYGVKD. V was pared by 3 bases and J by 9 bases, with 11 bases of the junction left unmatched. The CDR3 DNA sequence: TGTGCCATCAGTGACTCAGAGGGGGCTGCAGGTTCACCCCTCCACTTT. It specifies CAISDSEGAAGSPLHF.

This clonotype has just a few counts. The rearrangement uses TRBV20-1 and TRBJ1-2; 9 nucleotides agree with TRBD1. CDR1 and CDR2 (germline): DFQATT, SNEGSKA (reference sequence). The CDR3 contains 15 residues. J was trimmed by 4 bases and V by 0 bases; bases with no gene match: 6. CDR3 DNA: TGCAGTGCTAGAGATGGGACAGGGAAGGGCTATGGCTACACCTTC. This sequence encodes CSARDGTGKGYGYTF.

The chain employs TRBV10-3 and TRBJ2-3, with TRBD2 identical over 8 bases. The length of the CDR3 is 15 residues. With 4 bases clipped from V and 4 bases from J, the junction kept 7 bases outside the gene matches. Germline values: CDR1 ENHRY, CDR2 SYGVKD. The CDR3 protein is CAISAGLVGADTQYF. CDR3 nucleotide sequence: TGTGCCATCAGTGCGGGACTAGTGGGGGCAGATACGCAGTATTTT.

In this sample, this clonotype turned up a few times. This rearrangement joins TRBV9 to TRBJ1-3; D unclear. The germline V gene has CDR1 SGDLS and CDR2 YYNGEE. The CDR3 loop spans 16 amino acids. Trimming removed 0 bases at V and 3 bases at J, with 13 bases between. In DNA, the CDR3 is TGTGCCAGCAGCGTAGATGTAGTGTTTCGTGGAAACACCATATATTTT. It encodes CASSVDVVFRGNTIYF.

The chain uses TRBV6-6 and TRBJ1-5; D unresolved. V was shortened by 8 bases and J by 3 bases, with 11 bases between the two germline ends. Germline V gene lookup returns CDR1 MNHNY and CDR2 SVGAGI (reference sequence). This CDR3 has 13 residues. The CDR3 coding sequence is TGTGCCAGCTCCCGAGGTTTCAATCAGCCCCAGCATTTT. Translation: CASSRGFNQPQHF.